Presented here are 11 T cell receptor beta chains from one specimen sequenced in a study of shared clonotypes between healthy human individuals. Naive CD8 cells comprised CD45RO-negative, CCR7-positively selected cells, excluding terminally differentiated effector memory CD45RA+ cells. Libraries were prepared by immunoSEQ multiplex PCR; TCRdb keeps only in-frame clonotypes and omits some of them. The sample contains under 1 million clones, roughly 96% of which appear only once. Sequenced: naive CD8+ T cells sorted from blood. These receptors all stem from a man aged 25-40 years in good health.

Regarding this clone: The same CDR3 also results from other DNA sequences found in this sample. This chain uses TRBV11-3 with TRBJ2-1; D unresolved. V gave up 5 bases and J gave up 4 bases, with 6 bases separating them. The CDR3 extends over 12 amino acids. Germline V gene lookup returns CDR1 SGHNT and CDR2 YENEEA. The CDR3 nucleotides are TGTGCCAGCAGCCTAGGTTACAATGAGCAGTTCTTC. Amino acid sequence: CASSLGYNEQFF.

This chain uses TRBV19 with TRBJ2-7, with 9 nucleotides matching TRBD1. CDR3 length: 15 amino acids. V was clipped by 3 bases and J by 3 bases; unmatched bases: 6. CDR1 is LNHDA, CDR2 SQIVND, per germline (reference sequence). The CDR3 region is CASSIWWTGDYEQYF. The CDR3 bases are TGTGCCAGTAGTATTTGGTGGACAGGGGACTACGAGCAGTACTTC.

The V call is TRBV23-1, the J call TRBJ2-4, with D perhaps TRBD1 (6 bases). TRBV23-1 qualifies as an ORF whose function is uncertain. Trimming took off 4 bases at V and 1 base at J, with 23 bases between the two ends. The CDR3 spans 19 residues. CDR3 residues: CASSRYYRAASSAKNIQYF. The CDR3 nucleotides read TGCGCCAGCAGTCGATACTACAGGGCCGCCTCATCCGCCAAAAACATTCAGTACTTC.

The chain carries TRBV6-1 and TRBJ2-1; TRBD2 is a possible D gene (5 bases). The V and J ends lost 8 bases and 5 bases respectively, with 7 bases between them. This CDR3 is 11 amino acids long. Per the germline V gene, CDR1 is MNHNS and CDR2 is SASEGT. The CDR3 region is CASEGNNEQFF. CDR3 bases: TGTGCCAGCGAGGGAAACAATGAGCAGTTCTTC.

The genes are TRBV7-9 and TRBJ2-7; unclear D gene. Trimming left V 5 bases short and J 5 bases short, with 13 bases between. The V gene's germline CDR1 is SEHNR and CDR2 FQNEAQ (reference sequence). The CDR3 covers 13 residues. CDR3 protein: CASSPPLLDEQYF. The CDR3 region has the DNA TGTGCCAGCAGCCCCCCCCTTCTCGACGAGCAGTACTTC.

This clone was detected only once. This chain uses TRBV27 with TRBJ2-2; TRBD2 matches at 13 bases. With V trimmed by 9 bases and J by 8 bases, 6 bases remained unmatched. Germline assignment: CDR1 MNHEY and CDR2 SMNVEV (reference sequence). The CDR3 loop spans 14 amino acids. CDR3 loop: CASRLAGGTGELFF. The CDR3 DNA is TGTGCCAGTCGACTAGCGGGAGGAACTGGGGAGCTGTTTTTT.

CDR3 region: CATSKTLNTEAFF. The CDR3 coding sequence is TGTGCCACCAGCAAGACACTCAACACTGAAGCTTTCTTT. The chain uses TRBV15 and TRBJ1-1; D unclear. In germline, CDR1 is LNHNV, CDR2 YYDKDF (reference sequence). This CDR3 contains 13 residues. Trimming removed 4 bases at V and 2 bases at J, with 8 bases between.

The chain is built from TRBV7-3 and TRBJ2-3; weak D call: TRBD2 (6 bases). V lost 4 bases to trimming and J lost 3 bases, with 14 bases between them. The CDR3 is made up of 15 amino acids. Germline assignment: CDR1 SGHTA and CDR2 FQGTGA. Written as DNA, the CDR3 is TGTGCCAGCAGCTCGGCGGGAAGGGCAACAGATACGCAGTATTTT. Protein product: CASSSAGRATDTQYF.

This clone is a singleton in its sample. The rearrangement uses TRBV11-2 and TRBJ2-3, with D uncertain. The CDR3 is 16 residues long. Trimming pared 4 bases from V and 1 base from J, leaving 15 bases between. Germline CDR1 reads SGHAT; CDR2 reads FQNNGV. The CDR3 nucleotides are TGTGCCAGCAGCTCCCTCTCTACGGGTGGCACAGATACGCAGTATTTT. The encoded protein is CASSSLSTGGTDTQYF.

This sequence joins TRBV28 and TRBJ2-7; 11 bases fit TRBD2. CDR3 size: 15 residues. The germline V gene encodes CDR1 MDHEN and CDR2 SYDVKM. V lost 5 bases to trimming and J lost 2 bases; unmatched junction nucleotides: 5. CDR3 sequence (DNA): TGTGCCAGCAGTCTTAGCGGGAGGGCCGCCTACGAGCAGTACTTC. Residues: CASSLSGRAAYEQYF.

The V and J genes are TRBV14 and TRBJ2-7, with D unclear. The V end lost 1 base, the J end lost 4 bases, and 11 bases lay between the germline ends. Germline CDR1 and CDR2: SGHDN and FVKESK. This CDR3 is built from 14 residues. DNA of the CDR3: TGTGCCAGCAGCCAAGCTATGCTGGCATACGAGCAGTACTTC. The encoded protein is CASSQAMLAYEQYF.